This TCR beta chain derives from a study of CD4+ T cells in melanoma. General study findings and limits: Reportedly, melanoma neoantigen-specific CD4+ T cells showed varied differentiation states. CD8+ T cell, macrophage and B cell function reportedly correlated with neoantigen-specific CD4+ T cells.

Profiled with immunoSEQ multiplex PCR; TCRdb holds only in-frame clones, not every one. This table holds approximately 16,000 clones, roughly 83% found once. Trimming cost V 4 bases and J 4 bases, with 11 bases left between them. CDR3 length equals 13 residues. Germline V lookup: CDR1 SGHRS, CDR2 YFSETQ. This clone was detected only once. Its antigen is undetermined. The sample taken for sequencing was cells from a culture (not recorded whether cultured in vitro). The source is a human donor with melanoma. The chain carries TRBV5-1 and TRBJ2-5; no reliable D call. CDR3 residues: CASSPARRETQYF. The CDR3, as DNA: TGCGCCAGCAGCCCCGCGAGGAGAGAGACCCAGTACTTC. Complete variable domain (other parts from reference TRBV5-1 and TRBJ2-5): KAGVTQTPRYLIKTRGQQVTLSCSPISGHRSVSWYQQTPGQGLQFLFEYFSETQRNKGNFPGRFSGRQFSNSRSEMNVSTLELGDSALYLCASSPARRETQYFGPGTRLLVL.